The 32 T cell receptor beta chains below were found in one sample sequenced in a study of cytomegalovirus exposure and HLA in healthy donors (dated by TCRdb to the late 2010s). The library was made by the immunoSEQ multiplex PCR assay. A mixture of 60 forward primers for TCR Vbeta segments and 13 reverse primers for TCR Jbeta segments was used in the multiplex PCR. The source is immuneACCESS, and TCRdb retained only in-frame sequences with V and J called. Part of the clones is not carried over; for the studies checked, unresolved V genes explain less than half of this, and the remainder is unexplained. The sample data list about 220,000 clones, and about 81% of these were observed just once. The biggest ten clones account for 4.5% to 7% of the sample. The specimen sequenced was PBMCs. The origin of the receptors is a man aged 35-49 years in good health and CMV-seropositive.

V is TRBV27 and J is TRBJ2-5; the D is unclear. Germline CDR1 MNHEY, CDR2 SMNVEV (reference sequence). The CDR3 runs to 13 residues. V lost 0 bases and J lost 4, with 6 bases in between. The CDR3 loop reads CASSLSPLETQYF. CDR3 bases: TGTGCCAGCAGTTTATCCCCCCTAGAGACCCAGTACTTC.

The chain employs TRBV18 and TRBJ2-1; D gene uncertain. Trimming removed 3 bases at V and 7 bases at J, with 7 bases between. CDR3 size: 12 residues. Germline V lookup: CDR1 KGHSH, CDR2 LQKENI. The CDR3 DNA reads as TGTGCCAGCTCACCCCAGTCGAATGAGCAGTTCTTC. Translation: CASSPQSNEQFF.

CDR3 protein: CASSMTGVTEAFF. CDR3 nucleotides: TGTGCCAGTAGTATGACAGGGGTCACTGAAGCTTTCTTT. V is TRBV19 and J is TRBJ1-1; 8 bases line up with TRBD1. Germline assignment: CDR1 LNHDA and CDR2 SQIVND (reference sequence). V gave up 3 bases and J gave up 4 bases; unmatched junction bases: 1. CDR3 length: 13 residues. The variable domain in full, with the rest retrieved from reference TRBV19 and TRBJ1-1, is DGGITQSPKYLFRKEGQNVTLSCEQNLNHDAMYWYRQDPGQGLRLIYYSQIVNDFQKGDIAEGYSVSREKKESFPLTVTSAQKNPTAFYLCASSMTGVTEAFFGQGTRLTVV.

CDR3 DNA: TGTGCCAGCAGTCCGGCCCCAGGGGACTACGAGCAGTACTTC. Translation: CASSPAPGDYEQYF. This chain uses TRBV28 with TRBJ2-5; tentative D call: TRBD1 (6 bases). TRBJ2-7 matches the DNA end more closely, so the J call is doubtful. This CDR3 spans 14 amino acids. Germline lookup yields CDR1 MDHEN and CDR2 SYDVKM.

This chain uses TRBV7-3 with TRBJ2-3; the D is unclear. The V and J ends lost 2 bases and 0 bases respectively, with 3 bases between them. This CDR3 has 13 amino acids. Per germline, CDR1 SGHTA and CDR2 FQGTGA. The CDR3 loop reads CASSLGSTDTQYF. CDR3 nucleotides: TGTGCCAGCAGCTTAGGCAGCACAGATACGCAGTATTTT.

V is TRBV7-2 and J is TRBJ1-2; 8 bases align to TRBD1. The V and J ends lost 5 bases and 5 bases, in that order; junction bases with no gene match: 7. The CDR3 covers 14 residues. Per germline, CDR1 SGHTA and CDR2 FQGNSA. The chain's CDR3 is CASSQRTGPYGYTF. The CDR3 nucleotides are TGTGCCAGCAGCCAACGGACAGGGCCTTATGGCTACACCTTC.

The J gene is TRBJ1-6, the V gene TRBV25-1; D remains ambiguous. Per germline, CDR1 MGHDK and CDR2 SYGVNS. Deletions cut 3 bases from V and 6 bases from J, with 9 bases between. The CDR3 has 14 amino acids. As DNA, the CDR3 is TGTGCCAGCAGTGATAGCGGTTTTAATTCACCCCTCCACTTT. This codes for CASSDSGFNSPLHF.

This chain joins TRBV18 and TRBJ1-5, with D uncertain. Deletions cut 0 bases from V and 8 bases from J, with 5 bases between. Looked up from germline, CDR1 is KGHSH and CDR2 is LQKENI. CDR3 length: 12 residues. For the CDR3, the DNA is TGTGCCAGCTCACCACCCGGGGAGCCCCAGCATTTT. Residues: CASSPPGEPQHF.

Note on this clone: The identical CDR3 is also encoded by other nucleotide sequences in the sample. The chain recombines TRBV5-1 with TRBJ2-2; the D is unclear. The CDR3 consists of 14 residues. CDR1 SGHRS and CDR2 YFSETQ come from the germline V gene. Trimming removed 1 base from V and 1 base from J, with 5 bases in between. The CDR3 spells CASSLTGNTGELFF. Here the CDR3 DNA reads TGCGCCAGCAGCTTGACCGGGAACACCGGGGAGCTGTTTTTT.

V usage is TRBV7-8 and J usage is TRBJ1-1, with 9 bases aligning to TRBD1. The CDR3 runs 15 residues. V gave up 4 bases and J gave up 8 bases; unmatched junction bases: 11. In germline, CDR1 is SGHVS, CDR2 FQNEAQ. In nucleotides, the CDR3 is TGTGCCAGCAGCTCCCCACAGGGGGCGGCAGGGGAAGCTTTCTTT. Its protein is CASSSPQGAAGEAFF. Combining the CDR3 with reference TRBV7-8 and TRBJ1-1 gives the whole variable domain GAGVSQSPRYKVAKRGQDVALRCDPISGHVSLFWYQQALGQGPEFLTYFQNEAQLDKSGLPSDRFFAERPEGSVSTLKIQRTQQEDSAVYLCASSSPQGAAGEAFFGQGTRLTVV.

This chain links TRBV28 with TRBJ1-3; possibly TRBD1 for D (6 bases). Germline-derived CDR1 and CDR2 are MDHEN and SYDVKM. The CDR3 runs to 15 residues. V lost 5 bases and J 4 bases, leaving 15 bases between the germline ends. DNA for the CDR3: TGTGCCAGCAGTCCACACTCGACAGGAGGAAACACCATATATTTT. Protein: CASSPHSTGGNTIYF.

The chain employs TRBV9 and TRBJ2-7; 8 bases are shared with TRBD2. The CDR3 consists of 15 residues. Unmatched junction bases numbered 10, after V lost 3 bases and J lost 5 bases. The germline V gene has CDR1 SGDLS and CDR2 YYNGEE. The CDR3 DNA follows: TGTGCCAGCAGCGACAGCGGGACTAGTCTCCACGAGCAGTACTTC. This gives the protein CASSDSGTSLHEQYF.

V gene TRBV10-2 combines with J gene TRBJ2-7; 7 bases are shared with TRBD1. The CDR3 runs 14 residues. Germline CDR1 and CDR2: WSHSY and SAAADI. The J segment lost 3 bases and the V segment lost 2 bases, leaving 4 bases of the junction unmatched. The CDR3 sequence: CASSERTGVYEQYF. The DNA for the CDR3 is TGCGCCAGCAGTGAGAGAACAGGGGTCTACGAGCAGTACTTC.

The chain employs TRBV19 and TRBJ1-1; D not certain. With 7 bases removed from V and 4 bases from J, the gap between germline ends came to 19 bases. This CDR3 has 15 residues. CDR1 and CDR2 from the germline V gene are LNHDA and SQIVND (reference sequence). In DNA, the CDR3 is TGTGCCAGTAAGAATAGCGAGTGGGGTACCACTGAAGCTTTCTTT. Encoded protein: CASKNSEWGTTEAFF.

The rearrangement links TRBV6-1 to TRBJ1-1; the match to TRBD1 covers 8 bases. The CDR3 covers 12 residues. The germline V gene encodes CDR1 MNHNS and CDR2 SASEGT. V was clipped by 10 bases and J by 2 bases; unmatched bases: 3. The CDR3 nucleotides read TGTGCCATCGACAGGGGCAACACTGAAGCTTTCTTT. This gives the protein CAIDRGNTEAFF.

The chain uses TRBV19 and TRBJ2-1; 8 bases are shared with TRBD2. Germline V CDR1 and CDR2: LNHDA, SQIVND (reference sequence). The length of the CDR3 is 15 residues. The V and J ends lost 7 bases and 4 bases, in that order; junction bases with no gene match: 9. This chain's CDR3 is CASTPGGGSYNEQFF. Written as DNA, the CDR3 is TGTGCCAGTACCCCGGGGGGGGGCTCGTACAATGAGCAGTTCTTC.

The chain employs TRBV30 and TRBJ1-5; possibly TRBD1 for D (5 bases). Germline CDR1 is GTSNPN and CDR2 is SVGIG (reference sequence). The CDR3 extends over 16 amino acids. The V and J ends lost 3 bases and 0 bases respectively, with 15 bases between them. The DNA for the CDR3 is TGTGCCTGGAGCTCCCCGGGGGGTTATAGCAATCAGCCCCAGCATTTT. As protein: CAWSSPGGYSNQPQHF.

The rearrangement joins TRBV19 to TRBJ1-5; D not resolved. The germline CDR1 and CDR2 sequences are LNHDA and SQIVND (reference sequence). The CDR3 consists of 17 residues. V gave up 7 bases and J gave up 0 bases, with 19 bases separating them. The DNA of the CDR3 is TGTGCCAGTACCCCCCCCTATTGGGCCGTTAGCAATCAGCCCCAGCATTTT. This translates into CASTPPYWAVSNQPQHF.

This clone showed up just a few times. V is TRBV11-3 and J is TRBJ2-3; the D gene is possibly TRBD2 (5 bases). Germline values: CDR1 SGHNT, CDR2 YENEEA. V was shortened by 0 bases and J by 1 base, with 8 bases between the two germline ends. The CDR3 sequence is 15 residues long. This chain's CDR3 is CASSLELAGTDTQYF. CDR3 sequence (DNA): TGTGCCAGCAGCTTAGAGCTAGCAGGCACAGATACGCAGTATTTT.

There are a few counts of this clone. V is TRBV5-1 and J is TRBJ1-2; D is ambiguous. The CDR3 is 13 residues long. Per the germline V gene, CDR1 is SGHRS and CDR2 is YFSETQ. Trimming stripped 0 bases from V and 4 bases from J, with 7 bases between. CDR3 coding DNA: TGCGCCAGCAGCTTGGGGCCCCCCTATGGCTACACCTTC. It yields the protein CASSLGPPYGYTF.

The V gene is TRBV19, the J gene TRBJ1-1; TRBD1 aligns across 10 bases. Germline CDR1 and CDR2: LNHDA and SQIVND (reference sequence). CDR3 length: 14 amino acids. J lost 4 bases, V lost 6 bases, and 5 bases had no gene match. For the CDR3, the DNA is TGTGCCAGTAGGATGACAGGGGGCGGCACTGAAGCTTTCTTT. This gives the protein CASRMTGGGTEAFF.

This sequence joins TRBV30 and TRBJ2-1; 10 bases map to TRBD2. This CDR3 is 14 amino acids long. V lost 4 bases and J lost 9; bases outside the gene matches: 9. Germline lookup yields CDR1 GTSNPN and CDR2 SVGIG (reference sequence). The CDR3 bases are TGTGCCTGGATAGCGGGAGGCCACTGGGGTGAGCAGTTCTTC. Translation: CAWIAGGHWGEQFF.

This clone was picked up one time. This chain uses TRBV7-3 with TRBJ1-2; tentative D call: TRBD1 (5 bases). V was shortened by 0 bases and J by 7 bases, with 9 bases between the two germline ends. CDR3 length equals 13 residues. From germline, CDR1 is SGHTA and CDR2 FQGTGA. In DNA form, the CDR3 reads TGTGCCAGCAGCTTAACGGGGGGAGTTGGCTACACCTTC. Its protein product is CASSLTGGVGYTF.

This clone was detected only a few times. This chain connects TRBV7-2 to TRBJ2-7; D might be TRBD1 (5 bases). The germline V and J ends were trimmed by 5 bases and 5 bases, with 16 bases remaining between them. Germline CDR1 is SGHTA and CDR2 is FQGNSA. CDR3 size: 14 residues. CDR3 DNA sequence: TGTGCCAGCAGCCCTTTCAAGGGGTATCACGAGCAGTACTTC. It codes for CASSPFKGYHEQYF.

The rearrangement links TRBV27 to TRBJ2-3; D gene unclear. Trimming removed 6 bases from V and 0 bases from J, with 4 bases in between. The germline V gene encodes CDR1 MNHEY and CDR2 SMNVEV (reference sequence). The CDR3 consists of 12 residues. CDR3 loop: CASSPSTDTQYF. CDR3 in DNA: TGTGCCAGCAGCCCTAGCACAGATACGCAGTATTTT.

The CDR3 DNA is TGTGCCAGCAGTTCCGGACTGGTGAACACTGAAGCTTTCTTT. Protein: CASSSGLVNTEAFF. V usage is TRBV7-9 and J usage is TRBJ1-1, with D unclear. With 6 bases removed from V and 0 bases from J, the gap between germline ends came to 11 bases. The length of the CDR3 is 14 residues. Germline assignment: CDR1 SEHNR and CDR2 FQNEAQ (reference sequence).

V usage is TRBV18 and J usage is TRBJ2-1; D uncertain. Germline V gene lookup returns CDR1 KGHSH and CDR2 LQKENI. With 2 bases removed from V and 11 bases from J, the gap between germline ends came to 13 bases. The CDR3 contains 13 residues. This CDR3 is CASSPTYSEKQFF. The CDR3 region has the DNA TGTGCCAGCTCACCAACCTATAGTGAAAAGCAGTTCTTC.

This clone was seen only once. In nucleotides, the CDR3 is TGTGCCAGCAGCCCACAGGGGGGCGAGCAGTTCTTC. Its protein product is CASSPQGGEQFF. The chain couples TRBV7-9 to TRBJ2-1, with 8 positions matching TRBD1. Unmatched junction bases numbered 4, after V lost 5 bases and J lost 10 bases. The germline V gene encodes CDR1 SEHNR and CDR2 FQNEAQ (reference sequence). This CDR3 comprises 12 residues.

This chain joins TRBV5-6 and TRBJ2-7, with TRBD2 matching 9 bases. This CDR3 has 18 residues. CDR1 is SGHDT and CDR2 is YYEEEE in the germline V gene. J gave up 2 bases and V 0 bases, and 12 bases lay outside the gene matches. The CDR3 bases are TGTGCCAGCAGCTTGGTTGCTGCGCGGGAGGGCCGAACCTACGAGCAGTACTTC. Its translation: CASSLVAAREGRTYEQYF.

This clone has more than one count but fewer than ten. The chain combines TRBV5-4 with TRBJ1-1; D gene ambiguous. The CDR3 contains 13 residues. Germline V gene sequence: CDR1 SGHNT, CDR2 YYREEE (reference sequence). The V and J ends lost 3 bases and 3 bases respectively, with 9 bases between them. The CDR3, as DNA: TGTGCCAGCAGCTCCAACGGTGACACTGAAGCTTTCTTT. Amino acids: CASSSNGDTEAFF. The full variable domain, rest sourced from reference TRBV5-4 and TRBJ1-1, is ETGVTQSPTHLIKTRGQQVTLRCSSQSGHNTVSWYQQALGQGPQFIFQYYREEENGRGNFPPRFSGLQFPNYSSELNVNALELDDSALYLCASSSNGDTEAFFGQGTRLTVV.

CDR3 nucleotide sequence: TGCGCCAGCAGCTTCGGGGTTAATGAGCAGTTCTTC. Amino acid sequence: CASSFGVNEQFF. V and J are TRBV5-1 and TRBJ2-1; D is possibly TRBD2 (5 bases). Germline V lookup: CDR1 SGHRS, CDR2 YFSETQ. The germline V and J ends were trimmed by 2 bases and 7 bases, with 7 bases remaining between them. The CDR3 consists of 12 residues.

This sequence joins TRBV6-1 and TRBJ2-1; 8 positions match TRBD2. The CDR3 loop spans 16 amino acids. CDR1 is MNHNS, CDR2 SASEGT, per germline. V was pared by 2 bases and J by 5 bases, with 8 bases of the junction left unmatched. The CDR3 nucleotides read TGTGCCAGCAGTGAACATTTACTAGCGGCGAACAATGAGCAGTTCTTC. As protein: CASSEHLLAANNEQFF.